The rows below give T cell receptor beta chains drawn from one sample of a study of cytomegalovirus exposure and HLA in healthy donors. Some clones are missing from TCRdb's copy, which holds only in-frame ones; the method was immunoSEQ multiplex PCR. The sample shows under 100,000 clones, 55% to 65% of them seen only once. The specimen was PBMCs. These receptors were obtained from a woman in her 40s in good health and CMV-seropositive. The CDR3 runs from the conserved cysteine through the conserved F or W. The D gene is left open where the match is weak. Size tells how often a clone was seen (once, few, many) or the class of an expanded clone, and some rows leave it out.

D gene	V gene	clone size	J gene	CDR3 protein	CDR3 DNA
TRBD2	TRBV13	-	TRBJ2-2	CASSWASLGLAGANINTGELFF	TGTGCCAGCAGCTGGGCAAGTTTGGGACTAGCGGGAGCTAACATTAACACCGGGGAGCTGTTTTTT
-	TRBV7-8	-	TRBJ1-5	CASSHRTGDQPQHF	TGTGCCAGCAGCCACAGGACCGGTGATCAGCCCCAGCATTTT
-	TRBV4-1	-	TRBJ2-5	CASSSSGLLRETQYF	TGCGCCAGCAGTTCCTCGGGTCTTCTTCGGGAGACCCAGTACTTC
TRBD2	TRBV9	-	TRBJ2-7	CASSQTPSGKSNF	TGTGCCAGCAGCCAAACTCCTAGCGGGAAGTCTAACTTC
TRBD1	TRBV7-2	few	TRBJ1-1	CASSYAGGRAEAFF	TGTGCCAGCAGTTACGCAGGGGGTAGGGCTGAAGCTTTCTTT
TRBD2	TRBV30	-	TRBJ2-2	CAWSVTGGTGELFF	TGTGCCTGGAGTGTCACGGGGGGGACCGGGGAGCTGTTTTTT
TRBD2	TRBV5-1	-	TRBJ2-1	CASSLALAGAYNEQFF	TGCGCCAGCAGCTTGGCGCTAGCGGGAGCCTACAATGAGCAGTTCTTC
-	TRBV15	-	TRBJ2-3	CATSRDKGREQYF	TGTGCCACCAGCAGAGATAAGGGTCGGGAGCAGTATTTT
-	TRBV21-1	few	TRBJ2-7	CASSKRGFPQYF	TGTGCCAGCAGCAAAAGGGGGTTTCCGCAGTACTTC
TRBD1	TRBV2	-	TRBJ1-5	CASSGSGGRNQPQHF	TGTGCCAGCAGTGGTTCAGGGGGGCGCAATCAGCCCCAGCATTTT
TRBD1	TRBV6-1	-	TRBJ1-2	CASSGQGRANYGYTF	TGTGCCAGCAGCGGACAGGGGCGAGCTAACTATGGCTACACCTTC
TRBD2	TRBV7-2	-	TRBJ2-3	CASSQLGGKKTDTQYF	TGTGCCAGCAGCCAGTTGGGGGGGAAAAAGACAGATACGCAGTATTTT
-	TRBV7-9	-	TRBJ2-7	CASSSFSGFHEQYF	TGTGCCAGCAGCTCATTTTCCGGGTTCCACGAGCAGTACTTC
TRBD2	TRBV28	-	TRBJ2-1	CASSRVAGGYNEQFF	TGTGCCAGCAGCCGTGTAGCGGGAGGGTACAATGAGCAGTTCTTC
-	TRBV7-9	-	TRBJ2-3	CASPEGGTDTQYF	TGTGCCAGCCCAGAGGGGGGCACAGATACGCAGTATTTT
-	TRBV6-4	-	TRBJ2-3	CASSDGAGRADTQYF	TGTGCCAGCAGTGACGGAGCGGGCCGGGCAGATACGCAGTATTTT
TRBD1	TRBV7-9	-	TRBJ2-2	CASSWTGGITGELFF	TGTGCCAGCAGTTGGACAGGGGGAATCACCGGGGAGCTGTTTTTT
-	TRBV27	once	TRBJ1-1	CASSLSRNTEAFF	TGTGCCAGCAGTTTATCGAGGAACACTGAAGCTTTCTTT
-	TRBV7-2	few	TRBJ1-2	CASSLETTDYTF	TGTGCCAGCAGCTTAGAAACGACAGACTACACCTTC
-	TRBV28	-	TRBJ2-7	CASSLAYEQYF	TGTGCCAGCAGTTTAGCGTACGAGCAGTACTTC
-	TRBV7-9	-	TRBJ1-2	CASSPWALPGGYTF	TGTGCCAGCAGCCCATGGGCCCTCCCGGGGGGCTACACCTTC
TRBD1	TRBV7-2	-	TRBJ2-5	CASSSLPGGGETQYF	TGTGCCAGCAGCTCCCTACCAGGGGGCGGGGAGACCCAGTACTTC
TRBD1	TRBV6-5	-	TRBJ1-2	CASSRRDRDYGYTF	TGTGCCAGCAGCCGCCGGGACAGGGACTATGGCTACACCTTC
TRBD2	TRBV10-2	-	TRBJ2-1	CASRLGGTSHYEQFF	TGCGCCAGCAGGCTTGGCGGGACTAGCCACTATGAGCAGTTCTTC
-	TRBV30	-	TRBJ2-4	CAWSVLSDFMLAKNIQYF	TGTGCCTGGAGTGTACTCAGTGACTTCATGCTAGCCAAAAACATTCAGTACTTC
-	TRBV28	-	TRBJ2-1	CASSFILYNEQFF	TGTGCCAGCAGTTTTATACTTTACAATGAGCAGTTCTTC
TRBD2	TRBV4-3	-	TRBJ2-3	CASSFGRAGDTQYF	TGCGCCAGCAGCTTCGGGAGGGCCGGGGATACGCAGTATTTT
-	TRBV29-1	-	TRBJ2-3	CSSRQVLSDTQYF	TGCAGCTCCCGCCAGGTCTTGTCAGATACGCAGTATTTT
-	TRBV27	-	TRBJ2-7	CASSFKSAPRDYEQYF	TGTGCCAGCAGCTTTAAGTCTGCGCCGCGAGACTACGAGCAGTACTTC
TRBD2	TRBV27	-	TRBJ2-1	CASSSGTSGNNEQFF	TGTGCCAGCAGTTCGGGGACTAGCGGAAACAATGAGCAGTTCTTC
-	TRBV27	-	TRBJ1-1	CASSLPGGARAFF	TGTGCCAGCAGTTTACCCGGGGGGGCCCGCGCTTTCTTT
-	TRBV19	few	TRBJ2-2	CASSQGRGTGELFF	TGTGCCAGTAGTCAGGGGAGAGGTACCGGGGAGCTGTTTTTT
TRBD1	TRBV6-5	-	TRBJ1-2	CASSDGQDLNGYTF	TGTGCCAGCAGTGACGGACAGGACCTGAATGGCTACACCTTC
TRBD1	TRBV29-1	once	TRBJ2-7	CSVEVLSFLGQGYEQYF	TGCAGCGTTGAAGTGTTGAGTTTCCTGGGACAGGGCTACGAGCAGTACTTC
TRBD1	TRBV18	few	TRBJ1-5	CASSQQQGNQPQHF	TGTGCCAGCTCACAACAACAGGGGAATCAGCCCCAGCATTTT
TRBD1	TRBV19	-	TRBJ1-2	CASSTLGTGGKGYTF	TGTGCCAGTAGTACCCTAGGGACAGGGGGAAAGGGCTACACCTTC
-	TRBV28	once	TRBJ2-2	CASSLGLIGVRGTGELFF	TGTGCCAGCAGTTTAGGGCTCATCGGGGTCCGAGGCACCGGGGAGCTGTTTTTT
-	TRBV27	few	TRBJ1-2	CASRIRGQANYGYTF	TGTGCCAGCAGGATAAGAGGTCAAGCTAACTATGGCTACACCTTC
TRBD1	TRBV2	-	TRBJ1-1	CASSVPFTGGRTEAFF	TGTGCCAGCAGTGTTCCTTTTACAGGGGGCCGGACTGAAGCTTTCTTT
TRBD1	TRBV29-1	-	TRBJ2-3	CSVAGQGFQYF	TGCAGCGTTGCTGGACAGGGGTTTCAGTATTTT
-	TRBV18	-	TRBJ1-1	CASSPPNSATRNTEAFF	TGTGCCAGCTCACCACCGAATAGTGCGACACGGAACACTGAAGCTTTCTTT
-	TRBV10-2	-	TRBJ2-7	CASSASRGSSYEQYF	TGCGCCAGCAGTGCCTCTCGAGGATCTTCCTACGAGCAGTACTTC
TRBD1	TRBV7-9	few	TRBJ1-1	CASSIGQGDFLAFF	TGTGCCAGCAGCATTGGTCAGGGGGACTTCCTGGCTTTCTTT
TRBD2	TRBV2	-	TRBJ2-1	CASSDRTSGYREQFF	TGTGCCAGCAGTGACAGGACTAGCGGGTATCGTGAGCAGTTCTTC
TRBD1	TRBV30	once	TRBJ1-2	CAWSVGTGDSTYGYTF	TGTGCCTGGAGTGTTGGGACAGGGGACAGCACCTATGGCTACACCTTC
-	TRBV10-3	-	TRBJ1-1	CAISVLPLTEAFF	TGTGCCATCAGTGTCTTGCCCCTAACTGAAGCTTTCTTT
-	TRBV20-1	-	TRBJ1-5	CRVGGNQPQHF	TGCAGGGTTGGGGGGAATCAGCCCCAGCATTTT
-	TRBV7-9	-	TRBJ1-1	CASSPSGLSTEAFF	TGTGCCAGCAGCCCCTCGGGACTTAGCACTGAAGCTTTCTTT
TRBD2	TRBV4-1	-	TRBJ2-6	CASSQATSGSSGANVLTF	TGCGCCAGCAGCCAAGCAACTAGCGGAAGCTCTGGGGCCAACGTCCTGACTTTC